This T cell receptor beta chain derives from a study of blood T cell repertoires in COVID-19. Looking at the study overall: The origin of the acute and convalescent COVID-19 samples was the United States, Italy and Spain. T cells, B-cell-depleted T cells, or PBMCs supplied cDNA or gDNA.

Original methodology: Cell counts per sample came from amplifying reference gene primers. This table comes from immunoSEQ multiplex PCR, and its TCRdb copy is limited to in-frame clones, with some not included. From that table come the V and J calls and clone size; the DNA was used to work out D and trimming. Altogether hundreds of thousands of clones are present, 60% to 75% being singletons, with the ten largest covering approximately 3.2%. CDR3 length equals 16 residues. The V and J ends lost 5 bases and 7 bases, in that order; junction bases with no gene match: 12. CDR1 is SGHRS, CDR2 YFSETQ, per germline.

The sample taken for sequencing was peripheral blood. The clonotype comes from a woman over 75 with acute or convalescent COVID-19. This sequence joins TRBV5-1 and TRBJ1-2; TRBD1 agrees at 12 bases. This chain's CDR3 is CASSRDRGRGDGGYTF. DNA of the CDR3: TGCGCCAGCAGTCGGGACAGGGGGCGCGGTGACGGTGGCTACACCTTC. The entire variable domain, with the rest obtained from reference TRBV5-1 and TRBJ1-2, is as follows: KAGVTQTPRYLIKTRGQQVTLSCSPISGHRSVSWYQQTPGQGLQFLFEYFSETQRNKGNFPGRFSGRQFSNSRSEMNVSTLELGDSALYLCASSRDRGRGDGGYTFGSGTRLTVV.